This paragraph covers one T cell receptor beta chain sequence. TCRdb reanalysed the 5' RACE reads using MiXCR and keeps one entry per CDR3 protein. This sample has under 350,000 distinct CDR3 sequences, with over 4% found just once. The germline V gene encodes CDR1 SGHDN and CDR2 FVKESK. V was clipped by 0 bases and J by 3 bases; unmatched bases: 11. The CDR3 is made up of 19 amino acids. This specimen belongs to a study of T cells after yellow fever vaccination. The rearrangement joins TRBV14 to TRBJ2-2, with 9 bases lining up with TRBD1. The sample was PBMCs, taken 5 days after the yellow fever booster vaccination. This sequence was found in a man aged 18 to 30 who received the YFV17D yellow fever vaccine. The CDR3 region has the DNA TGTGCCAGCAGCCAAGATTGGGGGACAGGGCGGTTCGACACCGGGGAGCTGTTTTTT. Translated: CASSQDWGTGRFDTGELFF. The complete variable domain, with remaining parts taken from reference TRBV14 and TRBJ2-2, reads EAGVTQFPSHSVIEKGQTVTLRCDPISGHDNLYWYRRVMGKEIKFLLHFVKESKQDESGMPNNRFLAERTGGTYSTLKVQPAELEDSGVYFCASSQDWGTGRFDTGELFFGEGSRLTVL.